What follows is one T cell receptor (beta chain) and its context. Via MiXCR, TCRdb re-called the RACE reads, giving one row per CDR3 protein. The sample has some 150,000 distinct CDR3 sequences, 12% seen once; the top ten hold around 1.4%. The data are from a study of human T cells and chemical hapten exposure. Study at large: Across its roughly 22 weeks, the study gave patients weekly diphenylcyclopropenone doses to the scalp. On the upper back, patch tests were applied with 0.01% DPC and read at 6 days.

The time point: patch test 2, 6 weeks after DPC sensitization. Treatment here: therapeutic diphenylcyclopropenone sensitization with weekly scalp DPC. CDR1 and CDR2 (germline): LNHDA, SQIVND (reference sequence). CDR3 length: 15 amino acids. Trimming took 7 bases from V and 0 from J, leaving 13 bases between them. This clonotype was obtained from a woman aged 45-59 years with alopecia areata. Some clones in this sample may be carry-over from other donors' samples. This rearrangement joins TRBV19 to TRBJ1-3; D is ambiguous. Specimen: whole blood, collected in connection with sensitization to the hapten diphenylcyclopropenone (DPC). The DNA for the CDR3 is TGTGCCAGTACCCTGGGGAGAGCCTCTGGAAACACCATATATTTT. Translated: CASTLGRASGNTIYF.